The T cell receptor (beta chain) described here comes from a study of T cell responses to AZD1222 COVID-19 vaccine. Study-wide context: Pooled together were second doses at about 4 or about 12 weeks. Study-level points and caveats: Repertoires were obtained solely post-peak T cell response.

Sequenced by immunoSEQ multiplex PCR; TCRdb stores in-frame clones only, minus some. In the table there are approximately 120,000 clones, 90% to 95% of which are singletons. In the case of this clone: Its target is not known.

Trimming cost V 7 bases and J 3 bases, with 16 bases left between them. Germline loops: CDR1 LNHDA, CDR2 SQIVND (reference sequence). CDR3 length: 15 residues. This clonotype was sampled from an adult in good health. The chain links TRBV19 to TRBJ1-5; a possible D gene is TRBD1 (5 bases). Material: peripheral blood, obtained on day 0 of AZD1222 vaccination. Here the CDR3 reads CASTVTEGFNQPQHF. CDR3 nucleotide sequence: TGTGCCAGTACCGTCACGGAGGGGTTCAATCAGCCCCAGCATTTT.